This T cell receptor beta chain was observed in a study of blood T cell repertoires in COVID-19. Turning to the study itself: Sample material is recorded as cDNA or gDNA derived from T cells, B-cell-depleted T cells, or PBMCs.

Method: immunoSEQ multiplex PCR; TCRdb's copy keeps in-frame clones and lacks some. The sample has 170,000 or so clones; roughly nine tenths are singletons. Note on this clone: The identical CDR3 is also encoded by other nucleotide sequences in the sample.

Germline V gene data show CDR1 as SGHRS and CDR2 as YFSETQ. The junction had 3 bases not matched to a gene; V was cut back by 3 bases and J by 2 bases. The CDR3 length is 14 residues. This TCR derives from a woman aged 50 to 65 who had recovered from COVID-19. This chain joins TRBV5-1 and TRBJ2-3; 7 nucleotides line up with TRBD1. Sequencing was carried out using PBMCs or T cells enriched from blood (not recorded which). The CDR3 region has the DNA TGCGCCAGCAGCTCGGGACAGTTCACAGATACGCAGTATTTT. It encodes CASSSGQFTDTQYF.